This T cell receptor beta chain is drawn from a study of post-analysis software for immune sequencing data. General study points: Patients had higher frequencies than controls of five or six TRBV segments, including TRBV5-6, TRBV5-1 and TRBV20-1.

Details on this clonotype: The antigen is unknown. With a much larger clone just one base away, this may be a read error.

The V end lost 1 base, the J end lost 2 bases, and 15 bases lay between the germline ends. The CDR3 loop spans 17 amino acids. The germline gives CDR1 LGHDT, CDR2 YNNKEL (reference sequence). TCR beta cDNA libraries had unique molecular identifiers. Each CDR3 protein gets one entry after TCRdb re-called the PCR reads with MiXCR. The sample lists around 190,000 distinct CDR3 sequences, approximately 29% occurring once. The origin of this receptor is a girl aged 2-17 years with multiple sclerosis. The material sequenced was blood. The gene calls are TRBV3-1 and TRBJ2-1; D is perhaps TRBD1 (5 bases). This CDR3 is CASSQVKGREAYNEQFF. DNA of the CDR3: TGTGCCAGCAGCCAAGTTAAGGGGCGCGAGGCCTACAATGAGCAGTTCTTC.